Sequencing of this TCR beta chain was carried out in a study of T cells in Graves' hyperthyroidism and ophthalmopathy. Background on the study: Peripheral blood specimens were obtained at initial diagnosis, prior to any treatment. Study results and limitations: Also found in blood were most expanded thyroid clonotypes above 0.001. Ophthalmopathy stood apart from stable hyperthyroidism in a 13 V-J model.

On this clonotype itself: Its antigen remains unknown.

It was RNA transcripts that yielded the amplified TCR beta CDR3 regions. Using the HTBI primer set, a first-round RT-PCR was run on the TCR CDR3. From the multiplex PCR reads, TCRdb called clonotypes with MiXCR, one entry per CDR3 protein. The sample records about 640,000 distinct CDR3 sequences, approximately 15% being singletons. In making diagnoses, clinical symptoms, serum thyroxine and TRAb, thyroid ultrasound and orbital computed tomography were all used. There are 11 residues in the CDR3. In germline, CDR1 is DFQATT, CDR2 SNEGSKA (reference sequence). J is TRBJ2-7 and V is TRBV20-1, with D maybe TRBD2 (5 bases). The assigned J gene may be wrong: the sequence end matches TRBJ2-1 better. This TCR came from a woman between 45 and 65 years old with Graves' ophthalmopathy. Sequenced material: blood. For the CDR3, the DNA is TGCAGTGCTCGGCGGGCCGACGAGCAGTTCTTC. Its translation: CSARRADEQFF.